These 31 T cell receptor beta chains originate from one sample sequenced in a study of early T cells in non-severe SARS-CoV-2 infection. One entry per CDR3 protein, called by TCRdb with MiXCR from the 5' RACE reads. In the table there are tens of thousands of distinct CDR3 sequences, 10% to 12% of which are singletons. The sequencing used whole blood, collected at baseline. Every receptor here comes from an adult who was a healthcare worker with PCR-confirmed SARS-CoV-2 infection or an uninfected control (not recorded which).

This clonotype was observed a few times. The rearrangement joins TRBV9 to TRBJ2-4; TRBD1 matches 11 bases. This CDR3 has 15 amino acids. V gave up 3 bases and J gave up 5 bases; unmatched junction bases: 4. CDR1 is SGDLS, CDR2 YYNGEE, per germline. The CDR3 sequence: CASSGGQGAENIQYF. CDR3 nucleotide sequence: TGTGCCAGCAGCGGAGGACAGGGGGCCGAAAACATTCAGTACTTC.

This clonotype was found a few times. The V and J genes are TRBV9 and TRBJ1-1; 8 bases fit TRBD1. The CDR3 is made up of 15 amino acids. Per the germline V gene, CDR1 is SGDLS and CDR2 is YYNGEE. The V segment lost 1 base and the J segment 1 base; nucleotides outside the gene matches: 3. The CDR3 region is CASSVSGTGNTEAFF. CDR3 DNA: TGTGCCAGCAGCGTATCCGGGACAGGGAACACTGAAGCTTTCTTT.

This clonotype was counted between two and nine times. The rearrangement joins TRBV4-1 to TRBJ2-3; D might be TRBD2 (5 bases). Trimming left V 2 bases short and J 2 bases short, with 14 bases between. The CDR3 consists of 16 residues. In germline, CDR1 is MGHRA, CDR2 YSYEKL. In DNA, the CDR3 is TGCGCCAGCAGCCAACCCCTGACTAAATACACAGATACGCAGTATTTT. It translates to CASSQPLTKYTDTQYF.

This clonotype was counted between two and nine times. V is TRBV15 and J is TRBJ2-3, with a tentative D call TRBD1 (6 bases). The V end lost 2 bases, the J end lost 2 bases, and 23 bases lay between the germline ends. This CDR3 is built from 19 residues. Germline-derived CDR1 and CDR2 are LNHNV and YYDKDF (reference sequence). The CDR3 spells CATSRITPGHITYTDTQYF. The CDR3 coding sequence is TGTGCCACCAGCAGAATTACTCCGGGACACATCACTTACACAGATACGCAGTATTTT.

V is TRBV12-3 or TRBV12-4 and J is TRBJ2-7; D is unresolved. V dropped 5 bases and J dropped 2 bases, with 10 bases sitting between them. CDR3 length: 13 amino acids. Here the CDR3 reads CASSPRRTYEQYF. The DNA of the CDR3 is TGTGCCAGCAGTCCCCGTCGGACCTACGAGCAGTACTTC.

This clonotype was recorded a few times. The chain has TRBV19 and TRBJ2-5; 9 bases are a match to TRBD1. The length of the CDR3 is 14 residues. V lost 4 bases, J lost 5 bases, and 5 bases stayed unmatched. Per the germline V gene, CDR1 is LNHDA and CDR2 is SQIVND (reference sequence). CDR3 nucleotide sequence: TGTGCCAGTAGTAAGACAGGGGGATTGGAGACCCAGTACTTC. Protein: CASSKTGGLETQYF.

This clonotype was observed many times. J is TRBJ2-6 and V is TRBV19, with TRBD1 matching over 8 bases. V lost 5 bases to trimming and J lost 4 bases; unmatched junction nucleotides: 7. Germline CDR1 LNHDA, CDR2 SQIVND (reference sequence). The CDR3 is 16 amino acids. The CDR3 protein is CASSSGGAAGANVLTF. The DNA for the CDR3 is TGTGCCAGTAGTTCAGGGGGCGCAGCCGGGGCCAACGTCCTGACTTTC. The full variable domain, completed using reference TRBV19 and TRBJ2-6, is DGGITQSPKYLFRKEGQNVTLSCEQNLNHDAMYWYRQDPGQGLRLIYYSQIVNDFQKGDIAEGYSVSREKKESFPLTVTSAQKNPTAFYLCASSSGGAAGANVLTFGAGSRLTVL.

This clonotype was seen ten or more times. The chain uses TRBV4-3 and TRBJ2-3; TRBD2 agrees at 16 bases. The CDR3 covers 19 residues. Germline V gene data show CDR1 as LGHNA and CDR2 as YSLEER. The junction had 10 bases not matched to a gene; V was cut back by 4 bases and J by 3 bases. In DNA, the CDR3 is TGCGCCAGCAGCCGGGGACTAGCGGGAGGGCCTAAGCAGACAGATACGCAGTATTTT. Translation: CASSRGLAGGPKQTDTQYF.

In this sample, this clonotype turned up many times. This rearrangement joins TRBV27 to TRBJ2-7; D may be TRBD1 (5 bases). This CDR3 has 15 amino acids. Germline CDR1 reads MNHEY; CDR2 reads SMNVEV (reference sequence). The V and J ends lost 5 bases and 5 bases respectively, with 19 bases between them. CDR3 nucleotides: TGTGCCAGCAGTCCTCATAATGAGGCAGGGAACGAGCAGTACTTC. Its protein is CASSPHNEAGNEQYF.

This clonotype showed up just a few times. The CDR3, as DNA: TGCAGTGCTAGAAGTCCTAGCGGGGACAATGAGCAGTTCTTC. Translating it yields CSARSPSGDNEQFF. This chain connects TRBV20-1 to TRBJ2-1; 9 nucleotides match TRBD2. Germline loops: CDR1 DFQATT, CDR2 SNEGSKA (reference sequence). Trimming at V came to 2 bases and at J to 5 bases, leaving 4 bases not matched to a gene. The CDR3 totals 14 residues.

This clonotype was recorded many times. V usage is TRBV7-9 and J usage is TRBJ1-5, with unresolved D. Germline V gene lookup returns CDR1 SEHNR and CDR2 FQNEAQ (reference sequence). Trimming shortened V by 1 base and J by 9 bases, and 16 bases separated the two germline ends. This CDR3 contains 15 residues. This CDR3 is CASSLDRSSGGPQHF. In DNA, the CDR3 is TGTGCCAGCAGCTTAGATCGGAGTTCTGGAGGGCCCCAGCATTTT.

This clonotype was picked up many times. The rearrangement links TRBV20-1 to TRBJ2-3; D remains ambiguous. Germline V gene data show CDR1 as DFQATT and CDR2 as SNEGSKA (reference sequence). The CDR3 sequence is 15 residues long. The ends were cut back, 0 bases at V and 5 bases at J, with 15 bases in the middle. The CDR3 sequence: CSARDAAPPQDTQYF. DNA for the CDR3: TGCAGTGCTAGAGATGCAGCGCCACCGCAAGATACGCAGTATTTT.

This clonotype appeared many times. This chain links TRBV7-8 with TRBJ2-3, with no clear D. The CDR3 spans 14 residues. With 5 bases removed from V and 6 bases from J, the gap between germline ends came to 15 bases. CDR1 is SGHVS, CDR2 FQNEAQ, per germline. Here the CDR3 reads CASSPPRSGDTQYF. As DNA, the CDR3 is TGTGCCAGCAGCCCCCCGCGTTCTGGGGATACGCAGTATTTT.

This clonotype has just a few counts. The rearrangement joins TRBV2 to TRBJ1-1, with D possibly being TRBD1 (6 bases). Trimming stripped 9 bases from V and 1 base from J, with 21 bases between. The CDR3 extends over 16 amino acids. Germline V CDR1 and CDR2: SNHLY, FYNNEI. The CDR3 loop reads CASSYNRDTQNTEAFF. CDR3 nucleotides: TGTGCCAGTTCCTATAACCGGGACACACAGAACACTGAAGCTTTCTTT. The full variable domain, its missing parts supplied by reference TRBV2 and TRBJ1-1, is EPEVTQTPSHQVTQMGQEVILRCVPISNHLYFYWYRQILGQKVEFLVSFYNNEISEKSEIFDDQFSVERPDGSNFTLKIRSTKLEDSAMYFCASSYNRDTQNTEAFFGQGTRLTVV.

In this sample, this clonotype turned up a few times. The rearrangement joins TRBV6-2 or TRBV6-3 to TRBJ2-7; D possibly uses TRBD1 or TRBD2 (5 bases each). Per the germline V gene, CDR1 is MNHEY and CDR2 is SVGEGT. This CDR3 region has 15 residues. V lost 2 bases and J 2 bases, leaving 13 bases between the germline ends. CDR3 bases: TGTGCCAGCAGTTACACCCGGGACGGTCCCTACGAGCAGTACTTC. Amino acid sequence: CASSYTRDGPYEQYF.

This clonotype was detected a few times. The V call is TRBV6-6, the J call TRBJ2-7, with TRBD2 matching over 7 bases. With V trimmed by 8 bases and J by 4 bases, 14 bases remained unmatched. The CDR3 loop spans 15 amino acids. Germline V gene lookup returns CDR1 MNHNY and CDR2 SVGAGI (reference sequence). In DNA, the CDR3 is TGTGCCAGCGTCCGGGGGAGGGCAGGCTTATACGAGCAGTACTTC. Translation: CASVRGRAGLYEQYF.

This clonotype was counted a few times. The CDR3 region is CATSDSRGTSLNNEQFF. In DNA form, the CDR3 reads TGTGCCACCAGTGATTCTCGCGGGACTAGCTTGAACAATGAGCAGTTCTTC. The chain recombines TRBV24-1 with TRBJ2-1, with TRBD2 identical over 9 bases. V lost 2 bases, J lost 5 bases, and 9 bases stayed unmatched. Germline CDR1 reads KGHDR; CDR2 reads SFDVKD. The CDR3 has 17 amino acids.

J is TRBJ1-2 and V is TRBV5-1; D gene ambiguous. The CDR3 consists of 14 residues. V lost 0 bases to trimming and J lost 2 bases, with 8 bases between them. The germline gives CDR1 SGHRS, CDR2 YFSETQ. CDR3 DNA: TGCGCCAGCAGCTTGGAAAACCCCAACTATGGCTACACCTTC. Translation: CASSLENPNYGYTF. Full variable domain (outside the CDR3, taken from reference TRBV5-1 and TRBJ1-2): KAGVTQTPRYLIKTRGQQVTLSCSPISGHRSVSWYQQTPGQGLQFLFEYFSETQRNKGNFPGRFSGRQFSNSRSEMNVSTLELGDSALYLCASSLENPNYGYTFGSGTRLTVV.

This clonotype came up a few times. The gene calls are TRBV27 and TRBJ2-5; a possible D gene is TRBD1 (6 bases). The CDR3 is 15 residues long. V was trimmed by 4 bases and J by 0 bases, leaving 12 bases between them. CDR1 and CDR2 from the germline V gene are MNHEY and SMNVEV (reference sequence). The CDR3 is CASSWTAIHQETQYF. As DNA, the CDR3 is TGTGCCAGCAGTTGGACAGCTATACACCAAGAGACCCAGTACTTC.

This clonotype showed up many times. V and J are TRBV6-1 and TRBJ2-1; D not certain. The CDR3 has 14 residues. The germline CDR1 and CDR2 sequences are MNHNS and SASEGT. Trimming left V 4 bases short and J 8 bases short, with 15 bases between. CDR3 loop: CASSATLNPYEQFF. The CDR3, as DNA: TGTGCCAGCAGTGCTACCCTAAACCCCTATGAGCAGTTCTTC.

In this sample, this clonotype turned up a few times. V is TRBV20-1 and J is TRBJ1-5; D gene uncertain. There are 15 residues in the CDR3. Germline V gene sequence: CDR1 DFQATT, CDR2 SNEGSKA (reference sequence). V lost 3 bases and J lost 0, with 12 bases in between. This CDR3 is CSASPQLNSNQPQHF. CDR3 coding DNA: TGCAGTGCTAGCCCCCAACTTAATAGCAATCAGCCCCAGCATTTT.

Remarks on this clonotype: A much larger clone differs from this one at a single base, so this may be a read error. This chain joins TRBV25-1 and TRBJ2-7; D remains unclear. Germline CDR1 reads MGHDK; CDR2 reads SYGVNS. The CDR3 is 11 residues long. The CDR3 reads CTTIVGHEQYF. The CDR3 nucleotides are TGTACCACCATAGTTGGCCACGAGCAGTACTTC.

V is TRBV7-2 and J is TRBJ2-6, with no clear D. Trimming shortened V by 4 bases and J by 0 bases, and 7 bases separated the two germline ends. Germline CDR1 reads SGHTA; CDR2 reads FQGNSA. The CDR3 spans 15 residues. DNA for the CDR3: TGTGCCAGCAGCTCGACCAGCTCTGGGGCCAACGTCCTGACTTTC. Protein product: CASSSTSSGANVLTF.

This clonotype was observed a few times. The genes are TRBV13 and TRBJ2-3; D may correspond to TRBD1 or TRBD2 (6 bases each). Germline lookup yields CDR1 PRHDT and CDR2 FYEKMQ (reference sequence). V gave up 4 bases and J gave up 2 bases, with 10 bases separating them. CDR3 length equals 14 residues. The CDR3 protein is CASSSGALTDTQYF. CDR3 coding DNA: TGTGCCAGCAGCTCGGGGGCGCTCACAGATACGCAGTATTTT.

This clonotype was detected only a few times. V and J are TRBV11-3 and TRBJ2-1; D might be TRBD1 or TRBD2, each matching 6 bases. Trimming cost V 6 bases and J 8 bases, with 14 bases left between them. From germline, CDR1 is SGHNT and CDR2 YENEEA. The CDR3 contains 13 residues. DNA of the CDR3: TGTGCCAGCAGTCGAGGGGGGTCGGATGAGCAGTTCTTC. Translation gives CASSRGGSDEQFF. The full variable domain, in which reference TRBV11-3 and TRBJ2-1 provide the parts outside the CDR3, is EAGVVQSPRYKIIEKKQPVAFWCNPISGHNTLYWYLQNLGQGPELLIRYENEEAVDDSQLPKDRFSAERLKGVDSTLKIQPAELGDSAVYLCASSRGGSDEQFFGPGTRLTVL.

The gene calls are TRBV7-3 and TRBJ2-5; D perhaps matches TRBD2 (7 bases). The CDR3 spans 14 residues. CDR1 is SGHTA and CDR2 is FQGTGA in the germline V gene. Trimming left V 4 bases short and J 4 bases short, with 13 bases between. The CDR3, as DNA: TGTGCCAGCAGCTCCGGGGGGCCCAGAGAGACCCAGTACTTC. It codes for CASSSGGPRETQYF.

This clonotype was counted ten times or more. The chain has TRBV7-3 and TRBJ2-1; 8 positions match TRBD1. After removal of 5 bases from V and 4 bases from J, the junction contained 4 bases not matched to a gene. Germline CDR1 reads SGHTA; CDR2 reads FQGTGA. This CDR3 is built from 14 residues. The chain's CDR3 is CASSPGQGYNEQFF. The CDR3 nucleotides are TGTGCCAGCAGCCCCGGACAGGGTTACAATGAGCAGTTCTTC.

The chain joins TRBV29-1 to TRBJ2-3; TRBD2 matches 11 bases. Losses at the gene ends were 6 bases for V and 5 bases for J; bases not matched to a gene: 7. The V gene's germline CDR1 is SQVTM and CDR2 ANQGSEA. The CDR3 extends over 14 amino acids. The CDR3 loop is CSVVTSGVGDTQYF. The CDR3 nucleotides are TGCAGCGTCGTGACTAGCGGGGTGGGAGATACGCAGTATTTT.

This clonotype was recorded at least ten times. The chain employs TRBV30 and TRBJ1-1; D is uncertain. The germline V and J ends were trimmed by 2 bases and 10 bases, with 11 bases remaining between them. From germline, CDR1 is GTSNPN and CDR2 SVGIG (reference sequence). CDR3 length: 11 residues. CDR3 DNA sequence: TGTGCCTGGAGTAGGTGGCAGGTAGCTTTCTTT. This encodes CAWSRWQVAFF.

The chain has TRBV15 and TRBJ1-1; tentatively, D is TRBD1 (5 bases). Trimming left V 0 bases short and J 0 bases short, with 11 bases between. There are 16 residues in the CDR3. Per germline, CDR1 LNHNV and CDR2 YYDKDF (reference sequence). CDR3 protein: CATSREGDRMNTEAFF. CDR3 DNA sequence: TGTGCCACCAGCAGAGAGGGGGACCGCATGAACACTGAAGCTTTCTTT.

This clonotype turned up a few times. V usage is TRBV5-6 and J usage is TRBJ2-3, with 7 bases identical to TRBD2. The germline V gene has CDR1 SGHDT and CDR2 YYEEEE. CDR3 length: 15 residues. The V gene end was trimmed by 5 bases and the J gene end by 5 bases; junction bases not matched to a gene: 11. The CDR3 bases are TGTGCCAGCAGTTTTCCGGGGACTATGCAAGATACGCAGTATTTT. It yields the protein CASSFPGTMQDTQYF.